The clone carrying this TCR beta chain was picked up one time. What it binds is unknown. The method was immunoSEQ multiplex PCR; TCRdb's version includes in-frame clones alone and lacks a portion of them. Of approximately 57,000 clones listed, roughly 89% are singletons. Germline V lookup: CDR1 ENHRY, CDR2 SYGVKD. The CDR3 is 13 amino acids. V dropped 11 bases and J dropped 4; count of bases not matched to a gene: 6. This sample is part of a study of T cells in localized non-small cell lung cancer. Study-wide findings and caveats: Out of the top 100 tumor clones, a median roughly 58 were seen in adjacent lung. Longer overall survival accompanied higher blood T cell density. The greatest T cell clonality was found in uninvolved adjacent lung (higher than in tumor). Only one tumor region was sequenced, so heterogeneity remains possible.

The chain joins TRBV10-3 to TRBJ2-3, with 10 bases fitting TRBD1. The origin of this receptor is a woman aged 35-70 years with stage I lung adenocarcinoma. Sample: peripheral blood, taken before any cancer treatment. CDR3 bases: TGTGCCGCAGGGACAGGGGCATCAGATACGCAGTATTTT. It codes for CAAGTGASDTQYF.